This record concerns one T cell receptor (beta chain) sequence. The V gene's germline CDR1 is KGHDR and CDR2 SFDVKD. After removal of 5 bases from V and 2 bases from J, the junction contained 2 bases not matched to a gene. This CDR3 is 13 amino acids long. The data are from a study of blood T cell repertoires in COVID-19. Measured with immunoSEQ multiplex PCR; TCRdb has only the in-frame clones, and not every one. The sample has approximately 270,000 clones, 70% to 85% seen once. The chain combines TRBV24-1 with TRBJ2-7; 7 bases line up with TRBD1. Source material: peripheral blood. This receptor was obtained from a man older than 75 with acute or convalescent COVID-19. The CDR3 coding sequence is TGTGCCACCAGTGGGACAGGCACCTACGAGCAGTACTTC. Protein product: CATSGTGTYEQYF.